The 27 T cell receptor beta chains in this list originate from one sample, sequenced in a study of cytomegalovirus exposure and HLA in healthy donors (dated by TCRdb to about 2017). Preparation of the library involved the immunoSEQ multiplex PCR assay. For the multiplex PCR, a mixture combining 60 forward primers for TCR Vbeta segments and 13 reverse primers for TCR Jbeta segments was used. Sourced from immuneACCESS, this table was stored by TCRdb with only in-frame sequences that have V and J called. A share of the clones is absent; for the studies checked, an unresolved V gene accounts for under half, and the remainder has no known explanation. In all, the sample holds 100,000 to 120,000 clones, and more than 70% of those were seen once. Clones ranked in the top ten supply about 2.2% of the sample. Material for sequencing was PBMCs. These receptors were obtained from a young man in good health and CMV-seronegative.

The chain is built from TRBV6-5 and TRBJ1-6; D not certain. This CDR3 region has 15 residues. The V end was cut by 0 bases, the J end by 6 bases, with 9 bases between. Germline CDR1 and CDR2: MNHEY and SVGAGI. CDR3 residues: CASSYSRVLNSPLHF. The DNA for the CDR3 is TGTGCCAGCAGTTACTCGCGGGTTCTTAATTCACCCCTCCACTTT.

V gene TRBV15 combines with J gene TRBJ1-2; D is undetermined. CDR3 size: 12 residues. Germline-derived CDR1 and CDR2 are LNHNV and YYDKDF (reference sequence). Trimming removed 2 bases at V and 4 bases at J, with 5 bases between. CDR3 protein: CATSRTIYGYTF. The DNA of the CDR3 is TGTGCCACCAGCAGAACAATCTATGGCTACACCTTC.

This chain connects TRBV29-1 to TRBJ2-5, with 8 bases fitting TRBD1. This CDR3 contains 13 residues. Germline CDR1 is SQVTM and CDR2 is ANQGSEA. The trim removed 5 bases at V and 2 bases at J, leaving 4 bases unmatched. The DNA of the CDR3 is TGCAGCGTTTGGGACAGGAGACAAGAGACCCAGTACTTC. Translation gives CSVWDRRQETQYF.

This chain links TRBV19 with TRBJ1-5; D may be TRBD1 (5 bases). V was pared by 8 bases and J by 5 bases, with 13 bases between. Germline V gene data show CDR1 as LNHDA and CDR2 as SQIVND (reference sequence). This CDR3 is built from 13 residues. The DNA of the CDR3 is TGTGCCAGTGGCAAGGGGACTTATCAGCCCCAGCATTTT. Translation: CASGKGTYQPQHF.

This clone was detected only a few times. The rearrangement joins TRBV6-5 to TRBJ1-5; 8 nucleotides match TRBD1. The germline CDR1 and CDR2 sequences are MNHEY and SVGAGI. The trim removed 6 bases at V and 2 bases at J, leaving 6 bases unmatched. The CDR3 is 15 residues long. In DNA form, the CDR3 reads TGTGCCAGCAGCCTCGGACAGGGAGGCAATCAGCCCCAGCATTTT. This sequence encodes CASSLGQGGNQPQHF.

The chain is built from TRBV6-5 and TRBJ1-5; D is undetermined. The germline gives CDR1 MNHEY, CDR2 SVGAGI. Trimming pared 8 bases from V and 4 bases from J, leaving 12 bases between. The CDR3 is 13 amino acids. The CDR3 region is CASRSGVNQPQHF. The DNA of the CDR3 is TGTGCCAGCCGAAGCGGGGTAAATCAGCCCCAGCATTTT.

This clone appeared a single time. The chain has TRBV28 and TRBJ2-7, with 14 positions matching TRBD2. V shed 9 bases and J 2 bases; nucleotides not matched to a gene: 3. CDR3 length: 14 residues. Looked up from germline, CDR1 is MDHEN and CDR2 is SYDVKM. CDR3: CASRTSGRTYEQYF. The CDR3 nucleotides read TGTGCCAGTCGGACTAGCGGGAGGACCTACGAGCAGTACTTC.

A single count supports this clone. V usage is TRBV18 and J usage is TRBJ1-1, with D possibly TRBD1 on 6 matching bases. The CDR3 spans 14 residues. The germline gives CDR1 KGHSH, CDR2 LQKENI. With 6 bases removed from V and 0 bases from J, the gap between germline ends came to 11 bases. CDR3 nucleotides: TGTGCCAGCTCCGCGGGGGGGCTGAACACTGAAGCTTTCTTT. Translating gives CASSAGGLNTEAFF.

This clone was observed a single time. The gene calls are TRBV9 and TRBJ2-7, with a tentative D call TRBD1 (5 bases). The CDR3 contains 15 residues. Per germline, CDR1 SGDLS and CDR2 YYNGEE. V lost 0 bases to trimming and J lost 6 bases, with 16 bases between them. CDR3 in DNA: TGTGCCAGCAGCGTAGCTCTGGGGCTGTTGTGCGAGCAGTACTTC. Translating it yields CASSVALGLLCEQYF.

Regarding this clone: The junction does not match germline at one end; this may be a read error. The chain has TRBV7-9 and TRBJ1-2, with D possibly matching TRBD1 (6 bases). The CDR3 has 13 amino acids. Germline values: CDR1 SEHNR, CDR2 FQNEAQ (reference sequence). The DNA of the CDR3 is TGTTCCAGCAGCTCTACAGGGTCTTATGGCTACACCTTC. Protein product: CSSSSTGSYGYTF.

Notes on this clone: Other nucleotide sequences from this sample produce the same CDR3. The chain combines TRBV28 with TRBJ2-1, with 14 nucleotides matching TRBD2. V was pared by 6 bases and J by 4 bases, with 11 bases of the junction left unmatched. The CDR3 covers 18 residues. Germline V gene data show CDR1 as MDHEN and CDR2 as SYDVKM. DNA of the CDR3: TGTGCCAGCAGCCCCCTCGGACTAGCGGGAGGCTCTTACAATGAGCAGTTCTTC. Encoded protein: CASSPLGLAGGSYNEQFF.

The genes are TRBV9 and TRBJ2-7; the match to TRBD2 covers 10 bases. Germline CDR1 is SGDLS and CDR2 is YYNGEE. This CDR3 spans 18 amino acids. V trimming: 4 bases; J trimming: 5 bases; junction bases outside the gene matches: 18. The CDR3 loop is CASSPRTSGAFRYDEQYF. The CDR3, as DNA: TGTGCCAGCAGCCCCAGGACTAGCGGAGCCTTTCGCTATGACGAGCAGTACTTC.

The J gene is TRBJ2-3, the V gene TRBV5-1; D may be TRBD1 (5 bases). Trimming cost V 5 bases and J 0 bases, with 7 bases left between them. Germline-derived CDR1 and CDR2 are SGHRS and YFSETQ. The CDR3 extends over 13 amino acids. DNA for the CDR3: TGCGCCAGCAGTACAGGCAGCACAGATACGCAGTATTTT. Its protein is CASSTGSTDTQYF. The full variable domain, with the rest looked up from reference TRBV5-1 and TRBJ2-3, is KAGVTQTPRYLIKTRGQQVTLSCSPISGHRSVSWYQQTPGQGLQFLFEYFSETQRNKGNFPGRFSGRQFSNSRSEMNVSTLELGDSALYLCASSTGSTDTQYFGPGTRLTVL.

The rearrangement uses TRBV15 and TRBJ1-4, with D hard to call. Trimming shortened V by 8 bases and J by 8 bases, and 9 bases separated the two germline ends. Germline V gene sequence: CDR1 LNHNV, CDR2 YYDKDF (reference sequence). This CDR3 contains 11 residues. This chain's CDR3 is CATSTREKLFF. For the CDR3, the DNA is TGTGCCACCTCAACTCGCGAAAAACTGTTTTTT.

This clone has just one count. The rearrangement links TRBV5-1 to TRBJ2-3, with 7 nucleotides matching TRBD2. CDR1 SGHRS and CDR2 YFSETQ come from the germline V gene. CDR3 length: 15 amino acids. V lost 3 bases, J lost 5 bases, and 9 bases stayed unmatched. CDR3 region: CASSSQGGSVDTQYF. The CDR3 coding sequence is TGCGCCAGCAGCTCGCAGGGCGGGAGTGTAGATACGCAGTATTTT.

This clone was observed a few times. The same CDR3 also results from other DNA sequences found in this sample. The V gene is TRBV28, the J gene TRBJ2-7; 10 bases are shared with TRBD2. With 2 bases clipped from V and 0 bases from J, the junction kept 1 base outside the gene matches. The germline CDR1 and CDR2 sequences are MDHEN and SYDVKM. CDR3 size: 15 residues. CDR3 DNA: TGTGCCAGCAGTTTACTAGCGGGAGCCTCCTACGAGCAGTACTTC. Its protein is CASSLLAGASYEQYF. Looking up the rest from reference TRBV28 and TRBJ2-7 gives the full variable domain: DVKVTQSSRYLVKRTGEKVFLECVQDMDHENMFWYRQDPGLGLRLIYFSYDVKMKEKGDIPEGYSVSREKKERFSLILESASTNQTSMYLCASSLLAGASYEQYFGPGTRLTVT.

V and J are TRBV5-1 and TRBJ1-1; weak D call: TRBD1 (5 bases). From germline, CDR1 is SGHRS and CDR2 YFSETQ. CDR3 length: 15 amino acids. V shed 0 bases and J shed 8 bases, with 17 bases lying between them. CDR3 coding DNA: TGCGCCAGCAGCTTGGGGGTGGGGCCAGGGAACGAAGCTTTCTTT. It yields the protein CASSLGVGPGNEAFF.

The chain carries TRBV19 and TRBJ1-5, with TRBD1 as a possible D gene (5 bases). CDR3 length equals 14 residues. CDR1 is LNHDA and CDR2 is SQIVND in the germline V gene (reference sequence). Deletions cut 5 bases from V and 1 base from J, with 9 bases between. CDR3 nucleotide sequence: TGTGCCAGTAGTTCCGGGGGGAGCAATCAGCCCCAGCATTTT. Protein: CASSSGGSNQPQHF.

This clone was picked up a small number of times. The genes are TRBV4-3 and TRBJ1-1; no clear D gene. Germline loops: CDR1 LGHNA, CDR2 YSLEER. V was trimmed by 4 bases and J by 4 bases, leaving 13 bases between them. The CDR3 is 14 amino acids. The CDR3 loop is CASSLGRVATEAFF. The CDR3 region has the DNA TGCGCCAGCAGCCTAGGTCGGGTAGCCACTGAAGCTTTCTTT.

The rearrangement joins TRBV18 to TRBJ1-1, with a weak D call TRBD1 (5 bases). The V end was cut by 4 bases, the J end by 4 bases, with 10 bases between. From germline, CDR1 is KGHSH and CDR2 LQKENI. This CDR3 is built from 13 residues. The CDR3 sequence: CASSRDFGTEAFF. DNA for the CDR3: TGTGCCAGCTCACGGGACTTTGGCACTGAAGCTTTCTTT. Variable domain in full (rest from reference TRBV18 and TRBJ1-1): NAGVMQNPRHLVRRRGQEARLRCSPMKGHSHVYWYRQLPEEGLKFMVYLQKENIIDESGMPKERFSAEFPKEGPSILRIQQVVRGDSAAYFCASSRDFGTEAFFGQGTRLTVV.

This chain links TRBV19 with TRBJ1-3; tentative D call: TRBD1 (6 bases). V was cut by 7 bases and J by 2 bases, with 15 bases left in between. CDR3 size: 15 residues. CDR1 and CDR2 from the germline V gene are LNHDA and SQIVND (reference sequence). The DNA of the CDR3 is TGTGCCAGTATGGGCAGGGGTACCCCTGGAAACACCATATATTTT. Translating it yields CASMGRGTPGNTIYF.

The chain links TRBV9 to TRBJ1-2, with 11 bases fitting TRBD1. The J segment lost 2 bases and the V segment lost 0 bases, leaving 9 bases of the junction unmatched. This CDR3 has 18 residues. The germline V gene has CDR1 SGDLS and CDR2 YYNGEE. CDR3 DNA sequence: TGTGCCAGCAGCGTAGTACGGACAGGGGGCAACGGAAACTATGGCTACACCTTC. This encodes CASSVVRTGGNGNYGYTF.

V usage is TRBV19 and J usage is TRBJ1-6; 9 bases agree with TRBD1. Germline CDR1 is LNHDA and CDR2 is SQIVND (reference sequence). The CDR3 sequence is 13 residues long. The J segment lost 9 bases and the V segment lost 8 bases, leaving 5 bases of the junction unmatched. The CDR3 reads CASSGQGGSPLHF. CDR3 DNA: TGTGCCAGTTCGGGACAGGGTGGTTCACCCCTCCACTTT.

The rearrangement joins TRBV5-1 to TRBJ2-7, with 10 bases identical to TRBD1. Germline V gives CDR1 SGHRS, CDR2 YFSETQ. The V and J ends lost 3 bases and 1 base, in that order; junction bases with no gene match: 4. The CDR3 runs to 15 residues. The CDR3, as DNA: TGCGCCAGCAGCTCGGGGGGACAGGGGTCCTACGAGCAGTACTTC. Translation gives CASSSGGQGSYEQYF. Drawing the rest from reference TRBV5-1 and TRBJ2-7, the complete variable domain is KAGVTQTPRYLIKTRGQQVTLSCSPISGHRSVSWYQQTPGQGLQFLFEYFSETQRNKGNFPGRFSGRQFSNSRSEMNVSTLELGDSALYLCASSSGGQGSYEQYFGPGTRLTVT.

This clone appeared once. The V and J genes are TRBV11-2 and TRBJ1-2; no reliable D call. With 1 base removed from V and 8 bases from J, the gap between germline ends came to 11 bases. CDR3 length: 13 amino acids. Germline V gene lookup returns CDR1 SGHAT and CDR2 FQNNGV. Here the CDR3 reads CASSLVGSAGYTF. DNA for the CDR3: TGTGCCAGCAGCTTAGTCGGGAGTGCAGGCTACACCTTC.

The V call is TRBV5-1, the J call TRBJ1-2, with 7 bases fitting TRBD1. The CDR3 is 16 residues long. V lost 0 bases, J lost 3 bases, and 8 bases stayed unmatched. CDR1 and CDR2 from the germline V gene are SGHRS and YFSETQ. The CDR3 reads CASSLANRGLDYGYTF. The CDR3 DNA follows: TGCGCCAGCAGCTTGGCCAATAGGGGGCTCGACTATGGCTACACCTTC.

This clone turned up a few times. This CDR3 is CASSLEAGASYNEQFF. The CDR3 region has the DNA TGTGCCAGCAGCTTAGAAGCGGGTGCCTCCTACAATGAGCAGTTCTTC. The chain carries TRBV7-7 and TRBJ2-1, with a possible D match to TRBD2 (6 bases). CDR3 length equals 16 residues. Trimming pared 1 base from V and 0 bases from J, leaving 10 bases between. Looked up from germline, CDR1 is SSHAT and CDR2 is FNYEAQ (reference sequence).